The 21 T cell receptor beta chains below all came from one sample that was sequenced in a study of shared clonotypes between healthy human individuals. Some clones are missing from TCRdb's copy, which holds only in-frame ones; the method was immunoSEQ multiplex PCR. The sample yields hundreds of thousands of clones, roughly 97% seen once. Sequenced sample: naive CD4+ T cells sorted from blood. Specified subset: CD45RA+ positively selected. The source is a woman under 40 in good health.

V usage is TRBV5-4 and J usage is TRBJ2-3; TRBD1 or TRBD2 may be the D gene (6 bases each). Trimming pared 0 bases from V and 1 base from J, leaving 9 bases between. Germline-derived CDR1 and CDR2 are SGHNT and YYREEE (reference sequence). This CDR3 contains 15 residues. The CDR3 spells CASSLVGGGTDTQYF. The CDR3 coding sequence is TGTGCCAGCAGCTTGGTGGGGGGCGGCACAGATACGCAGTATTTT.

The genes are TRBV18 and TRBJ2-1; 8 positions agree with TRBD2. CDR1 and CDR2 from the germline V gene are KGHSH and LQKENI. Trimming removed 2 bases from V and 6 bases from J; junction bases left unmatched: 6. The CDR3 sequence is 15 residues long. The CDR3 coding sequence is TGTGCCAGCTCACCAACTAGCGGTACTACCAATGAGCAGTTCTTC. This encodes CASSPTSGTTNEQFF.

The chain uses TRBV27 and TRBJ1-6; TRBD1 matches 7 bases. V trimming: 2 bases; J trimming: 10 bases; junction bases outside the gene matches: 8. The CDR3 runs to 15 residues. CDR1 MNHEY and CDR2 SMNVEV come from the germline V gene (reference sequence). The CDR3 DNA reads as TGTGCCAGCAGTTTACAGCAGGGGGGCTGGTCACCCCTCCACTTT. It yields the protein CASSLQQGGWSPLHF.

The chain is built from TRBV7-9 and TRBJ2-1, with 9 bases fitting TRBD2. CDR3 size: 15 residues. V trimming: 4 bases; J trimming: 7 bases; junction bases outside the gene matches: 8. The germline V gene encodes CDR1 SEHNR and CDR2 FQNEAQ (reference sequence). The DNA for the CDR3 is TGTGCCAGCAGCTCGACTAGCGGTCAGGTGAATGAGCAGTTCTTC. It translates to CASSSTSGQVNEQFF.

This clone was observed a single time. The CDR3 DNA reads as TGTGCCAGCAGTGCCGACGGATTTCCTGGGGCCAACGTCCTGACTTTC. Translating gives CASSADGFPGANVLTF. The J gene is TRBJ2-6, the V gene TRBV6-1; D ambiguous. V dropped 4 bases and J dropped 2 bases, with 12 bases sitting between them. CDR1 and CDR2 (germline): MNHNS, SASEGT. This CDR3 is 16 amino acids long.

This sequence joins TRBV2 and TRBJ2-2; TRBD1 agrees at 9 bases. The CDR3 extends over 15 amino acids. Germline CDR1 is SNHLY and CDR2 is FYNNEI. The trim removed 10 bases at V and 5 bases at J, leaving 11 bases unmatched. CDR3 coding DNA: TGTGCCACCAAACAGGGGGCCATTACTACCGGGGAGCTGTTTTTT. Its translation is CATKQGAITTGELFF.

The chain recombines TRBV5-1 with TRBJ2-6; no reliable D call. V lost 0 bases and J 0 bases, leaving 4 bases between the germline ends. Germline V gene sequence: CDR1 SGHRS, CDR2 YFSETQ. CDR3 length: 15 amino acids. In DNA form, the CDR3 reads TGCGCCAGCAGCTTGGTATCCTCTGGGGCCAACGTCCTGACTTTC. It specifies CASSLVSSGANVLTF.

This clone occurred a few times. The chain joins TRBV19 to TRBJ2-7; TRBD2 agrees at 7 bases. Trimming at V came to 8 bases and at J to 6 bases, leaving 4 bases not matched to a gene. CDR3 size: 11 residues. Germline V gene lookup returns CDR1 LNHDA and CDR2 SQIVND (reference sequence). In DNA, the CDR3 is TGTGCCAGTCGGGGAGGGCTCGAGCAGTACTTC. Translation: CASRGGLEQYF.

V is TRBV4-2 and J is TRBJ2-7, with D perhaps matching TRBD2 (6 bases). Germline loops: CDR1 LGHNA, CDR2 YNFKEQ. V was cut by 0 bases and J by 2 bases, with 11 bases left in between. The CDR3 loop spans 15 amino acids. The CDR3 region is CASSQEGSGPYEQYF. CDR3 nucleotides: TGTGCCAGCAGCCAAGAGGGTAGCGGACCCTACGAGCAGTACTTC.

V usage is TRBV4-2 and J usage is TRBJ2-7; 13 bases are shared with TRBD2. CDR1 is LGHNA, CDR2 YNFKEQ, per germline. The V and J ends lost 4 bases and 5 bases, in that order; junction bases with no gene match: 5. The CDR3 has 15 residues. Here the CDR3 reads CASSPGTSGRDEQYF. The CDR3, as DNA: TGTGCCAGCAGCCCCGGTACTAGCGGGAGGGACGAGCAGTACTTC.

V usage is TRBV23-1 and J usage is TRBJ2-5; TRBD1 might be the D (8 bases). TRBV23-1 is sorted into the ORF group, with uncertain function. The CDR3 runs 20 residues. V lost 0 bases, J lost 5 bases, and 28 bases lay in between. The CDR3 DNA reads as TGCGCCAGCAGTCAATCGCGCTGCCAGGGGGCTAGTTGCGGGAGTGAGACCCAGTACTTC. It codes for CASSQSRCQGASCGSETQYF.

The chain combines TRBV4-1 with TRBJ2-2; D not certain. This CDR3 is 14 amino acids long. Germline assignment: CDR1 MGHRA and CDR2 YSYEKL. Trimming shortened V by 4 bases and J by 6 bases, and 12 bases separated the two germline ends. The CDR3 region is CASSPTLGPGELFF. CDR3 bases: TGCGCCAGCAGCCCAACTTTAGGTCCCGGGGAGCTGTTTTTT.

The chain has TRBV19 and TRBJ2-7, with 8 bases matching TRBD1. V shed 4 bases and J 1 base; nucleotides not matched to a gene: 3. Per the germline V gene, CDR1 is LNHDA and CDR2 is SQIVND (reference sequence). The CDR3 extends over 14 amino acids. The CDR3 region has the DNA TGTGCCAGTAGTAGAGGACAGGGTTCCTACGAGCAGTACTTC. Protein product: CASSRGQGSYEQYF. The variable domain in full, completed from reference TRBV19 and TRBJ2-7, reads DGGITQSPKYLFRKEGQNVTLSCEQNLNHDAMYWYRQDPGQGLRLIYYSQIVNDFQKGDIAEGYSVSREKKESFPLTVTSAQKNPTAFYLCASSRGQGSYEQYFGPGTRLTVT.

The rearrangement uses TRBV9 and TRBJ2-5; 9 bases are a match to TRBD2. This CDR3 comprises 16 residues. Germline V gene data show CDR1 as SGDLS and CDR2 as YYNGEE. V lost 4 bases, J lost 4 bases, and 11 bases stayed unmatched. The CDR3, as DNA: TGTGCCAGCAGCATCTCTCCGACTAGCGGCGGAGAGACCCAGTACTTC. This translates into CASSISPTSGGETQYF. The variable domain in full, completed from reference TRBV9 and TRBJ2-5, reads DSGVTQTPKHLITATGQRVTLRCSPRSGDLSVYWYQQSLDQGLQFLIQYYNGEERAKGNILERFSAQQFPDLHSELNLSSLELGDSALYFCASSISPTSGGETQYFGPGTRLLVL.

The V gene is TRBV5-1, the J gene TRBJ2-1; 7 bases fit TRBD1. The CDR3 runs 15 residues. The germline V gene has CDR1 SGHRS and CDR2 YFSETQ. Losses at the gene ends were 0 bases for V and 6 bases for J; bases not matched to a gene: 6. The CDR3 DNA follows: TGCGCCAGCAGCTTGGTCCCGGGACAGTTCAATGAGCAGTTCTTC. This sequence encodes CASSLVPGQFNEQFF.

This clone was recorded only once. V usage is TRBV7-7 and J usage is TRBJ2-2, with TRBD1 matching over 7 bases. The CDR3 is 14 residues long. Germline V lookup: CDR1 SSHAT, CDR2 FNYEAQ (reference sequence). The trim removed 6 bases at V and 6 bases at J, leaving 7 bases unmatched. The CDR3 DNA reads as TGTGCCAGCAGACCCTCGACAGGGCCCGGGGAGCTGTTTTTT. It encodes CASRPSTGPGELFF.

The chain combines TRBV28 with TRBJ1-2; D remains unclear. Trimming pared 3 bases from V and 8 bases from J, leaving 19 bases between. This CDR3 is built from 15 residues. The germline gives CDR1 MDHEN, CDR2 SYDVKM. The CDR3 DNA sequence: TGTGCCAGCAGTTTTAGGTTGGCACCACCGGGGGGCTACACCTTC. It translates to CASSFRLAPPGGYTF.

With regard to this clone: The sample carries other DNA sequences with the same CDR3. The V gene is TRBV18, the J gene TRBJ2-2; D remains unclear. V was trimmed by 1 base and J by 2 bases, leaving 8 bases between them. Per germline, CDR1 KGHSH and CDR2 LQKENI. This CDR3 has 15 amino acids. CDR3 sequence: CASSPRAANTGELFF. CDR3 DNA sequence: TGTGCCAGCTCACCACGCGCAGCTAACACCGGGGAGCTGTTTTTT.

The V and J genes are TRBV10-3 and TRBJ2-5; D may be TRBD1 (5 bases). The tail of the sequence fits TRBJ2-7 better, so the J call may be wrong. Germline lookup yields CDR1 ENHRY and CDR2 SYGVKD. There are 14 residues in the CDR3. The CDR3 loop reads CAISEGESSYEQYF. As DNA, the CDR3 is TGTGCCATCAGTGAAGGGGAAAGCTCCTACGAGCAGTACTTC.

The V call is TRBV6-1, the J call TRBJ1-2, with 8 bases lining up with TRBD1. The junction had 6 bases not matched to a gene; V was cut back by 2 bases and J by 4 bases. CDR3 length: 15 residues. The germline V gene encodes CDR1 MNHNS and CDR2 SASEGT. The CDR3 reads CASSERTGIRYGYTF. The CDR3 DNA follows: TGTGCCAGCAGTGAACGGACAGGGATCCGCTATGGCTACACCTTC.

This chain connects TRBV7-2 to TRBJ2-1, with 14 positions matching TRBD2. Trimming at V came to 7 bases and at J to 8 bases, leaving 4 bases not matched to a gene. Germline CDR1 reads SGHTA; CDR2 reads FQGNSA. The CDR3 length is 14 residues. The CDR3 sequence: CASKGLAGVHEQFF. CDR3 sequence (DNA): TGTGCCAGCAAGGGACTAGCGGGAGTCCATGAGCAGTTCTTC.